This entry lists 8 T cell receptor beta chains sequenced from one sample in a study of blood T cell repertoires in COVID-19. The table came from immunoSEQ multiplex PCR; TCRdb's copy has only in-frame clones and leaves some out. The sample lists tens of thousands of clones, 85% occurring once. Material for sequencing was peripheral blood. The receptors were sampled from a man between 45 and 60 years old with acute or convalescent COVID-19.

The chain links TRBV6-5 to TRBJ1-2; D not certain. Looked up from germline, CDR1 is MNHEY and CDR2 is SVGAGI. CDR3 length: 14 amino acids. The V gene lost 6 bases and the J gene lost 0 bases, with 11 bases spanning the gap. In DNA form, the CDR3 reads TGTGCCAGCAGCAACCCGGTCCCTAACTATGGCTACACCTTC. Its protein product is CASSNPVPNYGYTF.

V usage is TRBV12-5 and J usage is TRBJ1-1, with no clear D. This CDR3 is 10 amino acids long. Germline CDR1 LGHNT, CDR2 FRNRAP. V was clipped by 7 bases and J by 11 bases, with 11 bases between them. Here the CDR3 DNA reads TGTGCTAGTGCCGGGGTGGGTGCTTTCTTT. Residues: CASAGVGAFF.

The chain employs TRBV6-5 and TRBJ2-2; D might be TRBD1 (6 bases). CDR3 length: 16 amino acids. V was clipped by 0 bases and J by 3 bases, with 11 bases between them. Germline CDR1 MNHEY, CDR2 SVGAGI. CDR3 protein: CASSYSPGADTGELFF. As DNA, the CDR3 is TGTGCCAGCAGTTACTCTCCAGGGGCCGACACCGGGGAGCTGTTTTTT.

The V call is TRBV12-3 or TRBV12-4, the J call TRBJ1-5, with D unresolved. This CDR3 comprises 13 residues. The ends were cut back, 0 bases at V and 5 bases at J, with 5 bases in the middle. The CDR3 DNA reads TGTGCCAGCAGTTTAGCGCAGGATCAGCCCCAGCATTTT. Translation: CASSLAQDQPQHF.

The chain carries TRBV2 and TRBJ1-5; TRBD1 is a possible D gene (5 bases). V shed 7 bases and J shed 3 bases, with 13 bases lying between them. This CDR3 is 14 amino acids long. CDR1 and CDR2 (germline): SNHLY, FYNNEI. The CDR3 bases are TGTGCCAGCACTCCAGGGTCGGCCAATCAGCCCCAGCATTTT. Its translation: CASTPGSANQPQHF.

The V call is TRBV10-3, the J call TRBJ1-6; 8 positions agree with TRBD1. From germline, CDR1 is ENHRY and CDR2 SYGVKD. The CDR3 length is 14 residues. The junction had 4 bases not matched to a gene; V was cut back by 2 bases and J by 10 bases. CDR3 sequence reads: CAISEGQGDSPLHF. CDR3 bases: TGTGCCATCAGTGAGGGACAGGGCGACTCACCCCTCCACTTT.

The chain couples TRBV19 to TRBJ2-3; the D gene is possibly TRBD1 (5 bases). CDR3 length: 14 amino acids. Germline loops: CDR1 LNHDA, CDR2 SQIVND (reference sequence). Trimming removed 4 bases at V and 0 bases at J, with 8 bases between. This chain's CDR3 is CASSRQISTDTQYF. CDR3 nucleotide sequence: TGTGCCAGTAGTAGACAGATCAGCACAGATACGCAGTATTTT.

V usage is TRBV15 and J usage is TRBJ1-4; 9 bases agree with TRBD1. The CDR3 is 17 amino acids. The germline V gene has CDR1 LNHNV and CDR2 YYDKDF (reference sequence). Trimming took 2 bases from V and 7 from J; bases not matched to a gene: 11. This CDR3 reads CATSRTGGRSGGEKLFF. The CDR3 nucleotides read TGTGCCACCAGCAGAACAGGGGGCCGTTCAGGGGGTGAAAAACTGTTTTTT.